The 29 T cell receptor beta chains in this list originate from one sample, sequenced in a study of blood T cell repertoires in COVID-19. Generated by immunoSEQ multiplex PCR, the TCRdb table keeps only in-frame clones and is missing some. This table holds about 120,000 clones, roughly 84% found once. The sequencing sample was made of peripheral blood. The receptor set was obtained from a middle-aged man with acute or convalescent COVID-19.

The chain is built from TRBV18 and TRBJ2-1; 8 bases line up with TRBD1. The CDR3 spans 19 residues. With 3 bases clipped from V and 0 bases from J, the junction kept 13 bases outside the gene matches. The V gene's germline CDR1 is KGHSH and CDR2 LQKENI. For the CDR3, the DNA is TGTGCCAGCTCACCGGGGGCCAAGGGGACAGGAAGCTCCTACAATGAGCAGTTCTTC. As protein: CASSPGAKGTGSSYNEQFF.

In DNA, the CDR3 is TGTGCCAGCAGCCAGTGGGACAGGGGTATCAATGAGCAGTTCTTC. Amino acid sequence: CASSQWDRGINEQFF. This rearrangement joins TRBV13 to TRBJ2-1; TRBD1 matches 10 bases. Germline V gene lookup returns CDR1 PRHDT and CDR2 FYEKMQ (reference sequence). Trimming took 5 bases from V and 6 from J; bases not matched to a gene: 7. The CDR3 spans 15 residues. Full variable domain (remainder filled in from reference TRBV13 and TRBJ2-1): AAGVIQSPRHLIKEKRETATLKCYPIPRHDTVYWYQQGPGQDPQFLISFYEKMQSDKGSIPDRFSAQQFSDYHSELNMSSLELGDSALYFCASSQWDRGINEQFFGPGTRLTVL.

CDR3 in DNA: TGTGCCAGCAGTTTCGAAGGGGGCATTACTGAAGCTTTCTTT. It is translated as CASSFEGGITEAFF. J is TRBJ1-1 and V is TRBV28; TRBD1 aligns across 7 bases. The length of the CDR3 is 14 residues. Trimming at V came to 3 bases and at J to 5 bases, leaving 6 bases not matched to a gene. Germline V gene data show CDR1 as MDHEN and CDR2 as SYDVKM.

About this clone: Other DNA sequences in the sample encode the same CDR3. Here the CDR3 reads CASSYRGQGTYEQYF. The CDR3, as DNA: TGTGCCAGCAGTTACAGAGGACAGGGGACCTACGAGCAGTACTTC. V usage is TRBV6-5 and J usage is TRBJ2-7, with TRBD1 matching 9 bases. Germline trimming cut 2 bases from V and 2 bases from J; bases unmatched to any gene: 4. Germline V lookup: CDR1 MNHEY, CDR2 SVGAGI. The CDR3 loop spans 15 amino acids.

This clone was seen a few times. This chain uses TRBV21-1 with TRBJ1-2; the D segment call TRBD1 is taken from the table without a DNA check. TRBV21-1 is an annotated pseudogene. The CDR3 spans 14 residues. The CDR3 DNA reads as TGTGCCAGCAGCAAGGACAGGAGTAACTATGGCTACACCTTC. This codes for CASSKDRSNYGYTF.

The chain carries TRBV5-1 and TRBJ2-7; D is uncertain. V shed 4 bases and J shed 0 bases, with 11 bases lying between them. Germline V gene sequence: CDR1 SGHRS, CDR2 YFSETQ. CDR3 length: 14 residues. In DNA form, the CDR3 reads TGCGCCAGCAGCCCAACCCTGAGCTCCTACGAGCAGTACTTC. Translation: CASSPTLSSYEQYF. Together with reference TRBV5-1 and TRBJ2-7, the CDR3 gives the full variable domain: KAGVTQTPRYLIKTRGQQVTLSCSPISGHRSVSWYQQTPGQGLQFLFEYFSETQRNKGNFPGRFSGRQFSNSRSEMNVSTLELGDSALYLCASSPTLSSYEQYFGPGTRLTVT.

The chain uses TRBV5-4 and TRBJ1-1; D remains unclear. CDR1 and CDR2 from the germline V gene are SGHNT and YYREEE (reference sequence). V shed 2 bases and J shed 3 bases, with 11 bases lying between them. The CDR3 spans 14 residues. CDR3 bases: TGTGCCAGCAGCTTCCTGTCCGGGGACACTGAAGCTTTCTTT. Its protein product is CASSFLSGDTEAFF.

The chain employs TRBV7-2 and TRBJ2-3, with a possible D match to TRBD1 (5 bases). The CDR3 totals 17 residues. From germline, CDR1 is SGHTA and CDR2 FQGNSA. Trimming took 5 bases from V and 3 from J, leaving 21 bases between them. The CDR3 region has the DNA TGTGCCAGCAGCCCCCGGTTCGAGGTCAGGGTGACAGATACGCAGTATTTT. The encoded protein is CASSPRFEVRVTDTQYF.

This chain connects TRBV19 to TRBJ2-7, with 8 positions matching TRBD2. CDR3 size: 15 residues. With V trimmed by 7 bases and J by 0 bases, 8 bases remained unmatched. Germline CDR1 is LNHDA and CDR2 is SQIVND (reference sequence). CDR3 nucleotide sequence: TGTGCCAGTACCCCGGGGGGGGGAGGCTCCTACGAGCAGTACTTC. As protein: CASTPGGGGSYEQYF.

The chain combines TRBV11-2 with TRBJ1-2; no reliable D call. Trimming removed 0 bases at V and 12 bases at J, with 14 bases between. Germline V lookup: CDR1 SGHAT, CDR2 FQNNGV. CDR3 length: 13 residues. The DNA of the CDR3 is TGTGCCAGCAGCTTAGATCTAGTCCGAGGTAACACCTTC. Translation gives CASSLDLVRGNTF.

J is TRBJ2-7 and V is TRBV7-9, with 11 nucleotides matching TRBD2. With 3 bases clipped from V and 9 bases from J, the junction kept 16 bases outside the gene matches. The germline CDR1 and CDR2 sequences are SEHNR and FQNEAQ (reference sequence). CDR3 length: 17 residues. Here the CDR3 DNA reads TGTGCCAGCAGCTTGGAACTGGGGACTAGCGGTCCTATGGGGCAGTACTTC. Translated: CASSLELGTSGPMGQYF. The variable domain in full, completed from reference TRBV7-9 and TRBJ2-7, reads DTGVSQNPRHKITKRGQNVTFRCDPISEHNRLYWYRQTLGQGPEFLTYFQNEAQLEKSRLLSDRFSAERPKGSFSTLEIQRTEQGDSAMYLCASSLELGTSGPMGQYFGPGTRLTVT.

The rearrangement links TRBV15 to TRBJ2-3; no reliable D call. CDR3 size: 13 residues. The germline V gene encodes CDR1 LNHNV and CDR2 YYDKDF (reference sequence). V gave up 0 bases and J gave up 7 bases, with 8 bases separating them. The CDR3 region is CATSREGGYTQYF. CDR3 DNA sequence: TGTGCCACCAGCAGAGAAGGCGGTTATACGCAGTATTTT.

This chain uses TRBV19 with TRBJ2-5, with D perhaps TRBD2 (5 bases). Trimming stripped 1 base from V and 4 bases from J, with 13 bases between. CDR1 and CDR2 from the germline V gene are LNHDA and SQIVND (reference sequence). The CDR3 is 15 residues long. The CDR3 spells CASSIAGHRGETQYF. CDR3 in DNA: TGTGCCAGTAGTATAGCCGGCCACCGGGGAGAGACCCAGTACTTC.

This chain joins TRBV19 and TRBJ2-1; 7 bases align to TRBD1. Germline CDR1 LNHDA, CDR2 SQIVND (reference sequence). This CDR3 region has 16 residues. Losses at the gene ends were 4 bases for V and 6 bases for J; bases not matched to a gene: 12. CDR3 in amino acids: CASSKRTGQSINEQFF. CDR3 DNA sequence: TGTGCCAGTAGTAAACGGACAGGCCAGAGCATCAATGAGCAGTTCTTC.

The chain couples TRBV6-5 to TRBJ2-3, with TRBD2 as a possible D gene (7 bases). Germline V lookup: CDR1 MNHEY, CDR2 SVGAGI. The CDR3 covers 15 residues. The V end lost 1 base, the J end lost 5 bases, and 13 bases lay between the germline ends. The CDR3 is CASSYLGGQVDTQYF. The DNA of the CDR3 is TGTGCCAGCAGTTACTTGGGGGGGCAGGTAGATACGCAGTATTTT.

The chain uses TRBV3-1 (or the pseudogene TRBV3-2) and TRBJ1-2; 8 positions match TRBD1. This CDR3 has 14 residues. J lost 8 bases, V lost 4 bases, and 9 bases had no gene match. Germline CDR1 reads LGHDT; CDR2 reads YNNKEL (reference sequence). CDR3 residues: CASSLYPDREGYTF. CDR3 coding DNA: TGTGCCAGCAGCCTTTATCCGGACAGGGAAGGCTACACCTTC.

A single count supports this clone. The chain employs TRBV15 and TRBJ2-5, with a tentative D call TRBD1 (5 bases). With 0 bases removed from V and 2 bases from J, the gap between germline ends came to 10 bases. This CDR3 is built from 15 residues. Per the germline V gene, CDR1 is LNHNV and CDR2 is YYDKDF (reference sequence). The CDR3, as DNA: TGTGCCACCAGCAGAGATAGGCAGGGTCAAGAGACCCAGTACTTC. It translates to CATSRDRQGQETQYF.

V and J are TRBV29-1 and TRBJ1-1; a possible D gene is TRBD1 (6 bases). V was trimmed by 5 bases and J by 6 bases, leaving 16 bases between them. The length of the CDR3 is 13 residues. In germline, CDR1 is SQVTM, CDR2 ANQGSEA. In DNA form, the CDR3 reads TGCAGCGTTAGGACAGCCCATGAGGCTGAAGCTTTCTTT. Translation: CSVRTAHEAEAFF.

The chain is built from TRBV4-3 and TRBJ1-6; D not resolved. The V end lost 0 bases, the J end lost 10 bases, and 13 bases lay between the germline ends. In germline, CDR1 is LGHNA, CDR2 YSLEER. The CDR3 extends over 15 amino acids. The DNA for the CDR3 is TGCGCCAGCAGCCAAGATAATCTCCCTCGGTCACCCCTCCACTTT. It codes for CASSQDNLPRSPLHF.

The chain recombines TRBV27 with TRBJ2-5; the match to TRBD1 covers 7 bases. V dropped 5 bases and J dropped 3; count of bases not matched to a gene: 3. The V gene's germline CDR1 is MNHEY and CDR2 SMNVEV (reference sequence). The CDR3 has 13 amino acids. CDR3 coding DNA: TGTGCCAGCAGTCCCGGGACAGAAGAGACCCAGTACTTC. Protein sequence: CASSPGTEETQYF.

The chain couples TRBV7-9 to TRBJ2-4, with TRBD1 identical over 7 bases. The CDR3 loop spans 16 amino acids. V shed 5 bases and J 1 base; nucleotides not matched to a gene: 8. Germline V CDR1 and CDR2: SEHNR, FQNEAQ (reference sequence). The CDR3 coding sequence is TGTGCCAGCAGCCCGAGGACAGGCGGCGCCAAAAACATTCAGTACTTC. This translates into CASSPRTGGAKNIQYF.

This chain joins TRBV4-1 and TRBJ2-6; 11 nucleotides align to TRBD2. Germline V gene sequence: CDR1 MGHRA, CDR2 YSYEKL. The CDR3 has 17 amino acids. Unmatched junction bases numbered 2, after V lost 1 base and J lost 3 bases. Here the CDR3 reads CASSQALAGGGANVLTF. The CDR3 region has the DNA TGCGCCAGCAGCCAAGCCCTAGCGGGAGGTGGGGCCAACGTCCTGACTTTC.

This chain uses TRBV4-1 with TRBJ2-1; 8 bases match TRBD1. The CDR3 extends over 17 amino acids. Germline V gives CDR1 MGHRA, CDR2 YSYEKL. V lost 2 bases and J lost 2; bases outside the gene matches: 8. The CDR3 DNA is TGCGCCAGCAGCCAATCAATGGGGACAGGCCCCTACAATGAGCAGTTCTTC. The encoded protein is CASSQSMGTGPYNEQFF.

This clone occurred once. The rearrangement links TRBV7-2 to TRBJ1-1; D is possibly TRBD1 (5 bases). The CDR3 has 13 residues. The germline V gene encodes CDR1 SGHTA and CDR2 FQGNSA. V was pared by 5 bases and J by 7 bases, with 14 bases between. This chain's CDR3 is CASSRPGGIEAFF. CDR3 in DNA: TGTGCCAGCAGCCGCCCCGGGGGGATTGAAGCTTTCTTT.

This clone has a single count. The chain joins TRBV15 to TRBJ1-4; the D is unclear. CDR3 length: 13 amino acids. CDR1 and CDR2 (germline): LNHNV, YYDKDF (reference sequence). Trimming stripped 3 bases from V and 4 bases from J, with 6 bases between. The CDR3 spells CATSRQNNEKLFF. The CDR3 DNA reads as TGTGCCACCAGCAGGCAGAATAATGAAAAACTGTTTTTT.

There are a few counts of this clone. The chain has TRBV11-3 and TRBJ2-1; 9 bases map to TRBD2. The CDR3 covers 14 residues. From germline, CDR1 is SGHNT and CDR2 YENEEA. Germline trimming cut 8 bases from V and 3 bases from J; bases unmatched to any gene: 5. For the CDR3, the DNA is TGTGCCAGCCGAGGGACTAGCCACTACAATGAGCAGTTCTTC. Protein: CASRGTSHYNEQFF.

The rearrangement links TRBV7-2 to TRBJ2-4; tentatively, D is TRBD2 (5 bases). V was pared by 5 bases and J by 7 bases, with 15 bases between. The CDR3 has 14 residues. The germline V gene has CDR1 SGHTA and CDR2 FQGNSA. CDR3 in DNA: TGTGCCAGCAGCCCTACTGGACTTGGGAACATTCAGTACTTC. Its protein is CASSPTGLGNIQYF.

The table lists this clone with a few counts. The chain employs TRBV7-6 and TRBJ2-1; 8 nucleotides agree with TRBD1. J lost 7 bases, V lost 7 bases, and 6 bases had no gene match. The CDR3 is 13 residues long. The germline V gene encodes CDR1 SGHVS and CDR2 FNYEAQ. The DNA of the CDR3 is TGTGCCAGCAAGTTCAGGGGGCAGAATGAGCAGTTCTTC. Its protein product is CASKFRGQNEQFF.

V usage is TRBV20-1 and J usage is TRBJ1-1, with D uncertain. In germline, CDR1 is DFQATT, CDR2 SNEGSKA (reference sequence). Trimming stripped 3 bases from V and 2 bases from J, with 7 bases between. This CDR3 region has 12 residues. CDR3 in amino acids: CSASELNTEAFF. The CDR3 DNA reads TGCAGTGCTAGTGAACTAAACACTGAAGCTTTCTTT.